This TCR beta chain was obtained from a study of CD8+ T cells in alopecia areata. Study summary: Among treated patients, oral tofacitinib was administered at 5 to 10 mg twice daily. Percentage of affected scalp area was the basis on which treated patients' severity was scored.

Treatment reported: oral pan-JAK inhibitor, 5-10 mg twice daily. A word on this clone: Antigen: not known.

The CDR3 is made up of 14 amino acids. The germline V gene encodes CDR1 SGHRS and CDR2 YFSETQ. Trimming removed 5 bases at V and 2 bases at J, with 10 bases between. RNA was extracted and reverse transcribed into cDNA as the sequencing template. Sequenced by immunoSEQ multiplex PCR; TCRdb stores in-frame clones only, minus some. The top ten hold around 0.84% of the sample, which has about 270,000 clones, over 45% seen once. Study observations and caveats: Affected lesional scalp, above all in alopecia totalis/universalis, was more clonal than normal scalp. TCR sharing across patients was less clear than in mice, possibly HLA-related.

The source is a human donor with alopecia areata. The V and J genes are TRBV5-1 and TRBJ2-2; D remains ambiguous. The sequences come from CD4+ T cells sorted from blood, collected around week 53, from a patient treated with tofacitinib. The CDR3 protein is CASRAVLNTGELFF. As DNA, the CDR3 is TGCGCCAGCAGGGCAGTACTAAACACCGGGGAGCTGTTTTTT. Drawing the rest from reference TRBV5-1 and TRBJ2-2, the complete variable domain is KAGVTQTPRYLIKTRGQQVTLSCSPISGHRSVSWYQQTPGQGLQFLFEYFSETQRNKGNFPGRFSGRQFSNSRSEMNVSTLELGDSALYLCASRAVLNTGELFFGEGSRLTVL.